These 19 T cell receptor beta chains were sequenced from one sample in a study of blood T cell repertoires in COVID-19. Profiled with immunoSEQ multiplex PCR; TCRdb holds only in-frame clones, not every one. The data contain around 200,000 clones, nearly 90% of them singletons. Sequenced material: peripheral blood. The receptors stem from a woman aged 18-29 years who had recovered from COVID-19.

In DNA form, the CDR3 reads TGTGCCACCAGCACGACAGGAGCCAATCAGCCCCAGCATTTT. It yields the protein CATSTTGANQPQHF. V is TRBV24-1 and J is TRBJ1-5; tentative D call: TRBD1 (6 bases). Per the germline V gene, CDR1 is KGHDR and CDR2 is SFDVKD. V gave up 7 bases and J gave up 3 bases, with 12 bases separating them. This CDR3 is built from 14 residues.

This clone occurred a few times. The chain has TRBV10-1 and TRBJ2-2; D is undetermined. The germline V and J ends were trimmed by 7 bases and 5 bases, with 8 bases remaining between them. Germline lookup yields CDR1 WNHNN and CDR2 SYGVQD (reference sequence). The CDR3 has 12 residues. The CDR3 protein is CASTGGTGELFF. For the CDR3, the DNA is TGCGCCAGCACAGGTGGAACCGGGGAGCTGTTTTTT.

Notes on this clone: This same CDR3 is encoded by further DNA sequences in the sample. The chain links TRBV15 to TRBJ1-5; no reliable D call. Germline CDR1 LNHNV, CDR2 YYDKDF (reference sequence). Trimming stripped 0 bases from V and 4 bases from J, with 10 bases between. CDR3 length equals 15 residues. The CDR3 region is CATSRDRGRNQPQHF. CDR3 bases: TGTGCCACCAGCAGAGATCGGGGTAGAAATCAGCCCCAGCATTTT.

This clone occurred a few times. This rearrangement joins TRBV6-5 to TRBJ1-2; TRBD1 matches at 7 bases. Trimming at V came to 7 bases and at J to 5 bases, leaving 10 bases not matched to a gene. There are 14 residues in the CDR3. Germline V gives CDR1 MNHEY, CDR2 SVGAGI. The CDR3 sequence is CASTREGAPYGYTF. CDR3 DNA sequence: TGTGCCAGCACCCGGGAGGGGGCACCTTATGGCTACACCTTC.

V and J are TRBV28 and TRBJ2-2, with D unresolved. V lost 7 bases, J lost 3 bases, and 9 bases lay in between. CDR1 and CDR2 (germline): MDHEN, SYDVKM. CDR3 size: 13 residues. The CDR3 here is CASTLTDTGELFF. The CDR3 nucleotides are TGTGCCAGCACCCTAACGGACACCGGGGAGCTGTTTTTT.

The chain joins TRBV2 to TRBJ2-7; D may be TRBD1 (5 bases). The CDR3 sequence is 13 residues long. In germline, CDR1 is SNHLY, CDR2 FYNNEI. With 5 bases removed from V and 2 bases from J, the gap between germline ends came to 10 bases. The CDR3 DNA reads TGTGCCAGCAGTCAGCTAGGGGCCTACGAGCAGTACTTC. Protein product: CASSQLGAYEQYF.

This chain uses TRBV27 with TRBJ1-4, with 11 bases that match TRBD1. The CDR3 runs 20 residues. Trimming at V came to 6 bases and at J to 8 bases, leaving 23 bases not matched to a gene. Germline CDR1 and CDR2: MNHEY and SMNVEV (reference sequence). The CDR3: CASSLTEPPGQGAEMEKLFF. CDR3 coding DNA: TGTGCCAGCAGCCTCACGGAGCCTCCCGGACAGGGGGCCGAGATGGAAAAACTGTTTTTT.

The chain carries TRBV4-3 and TRBJ1-1; the D is unclear. V was pared by 0 bases and J by 0 bases, with 8 bases between. Germline V gene lookup returns CDR1 LGHNA and CDR2 YSLEER. This CDR3 comprises 15 residues. The CDR3 nucleotides are TGCGCCAGCAGCCAAGAGGCGGCCCTGAACACTGAAGCTTTCTTT. This encodes CASSQEAALNTEAFF.

The CDR3 DNA follows: TGCGCCAGCAGTGAGTCAGGGACAGGGCGCTACACCTTC. This codes for CASSESGTGRYTF. The chain uses TRBV10-2 and TRBJ1-2; 9 positions match TRBD1. The CDR3 is made up of 13 amino acids. Trimming removed 0 bases from V and 9 bases from J; junction bases left unmatched: 2. Per germline, CDR1 WSHSY and CDR2 SAAADI.

This clone was seen a single time. This chain uses TRBV6-2 or TRBV6-3 with TRBJ2-5; D may be TRBD2 (6 bases). The CDR3 is 16 residues long. V lost 4 bases and J 6 bases, leaving 21 bases between the germline ends. Germline V gene data show CDR1 as MNHEY and CDR2 as SVGEGT. CDR3 nucleotide sequence: TGTGCCAGCAGTTCCTATACAACTAGCAGTAGACAGACCCAGTACTTC. Its translation: CASSSYTTSSRQTQYF.

The chain employs TRBV7-6 and TRBJ1-5, with D maybe TRBD1 (5 bases). There are 15 residues in the CDR3. Trimming took 1 base from V and 4 from J, leaving 11 bases between them. Germline V gene lookup returns CDR1 SGHVS and CDR2 FNYEAQ. CDR3 amino acids: CASSLDTGGNQPQHF. The CDR3 DNA is TGTGCCAGCAGCTTAGATACGGGGGGTAATCAGCCCCAGCATTTT.

The chain couples TRBV19 to TRBJ1-1, with TRBD1 matching 8 bases. The germline CDR1 and CDR2 sequences are LNHDA and SQIVND (reference sequence). Trimming removed 1 base from V and 6 bases from J; junction bases left unmatched: 1. The CDR3 totals 13 residues. DNA of the CDR3: TGTGCCAGTAGTATAGGACAGGGGTCTGAAGCTTTCTTT. Translation: CASSIGQGSEAFF.

The chain carries TRBV16 and TRBJ2-5, with D perhaps TRBD1 (5 bases). Trimming cost V 0 bases and J 0 bases, with 8 bases left between them. Germline values: CDR1 KGHSY, CDR2 FQNENV. The CDR3 has 15 residues. DNA for the CDR3: TGTGCCAGCAGCCAATCGACAGCGTACCAAGAGACCCAGTACTTC. Its protein is CASSQSTAYQETQYF. Using reference TRBV16 and TRBJ2-5 for the parts outside the CDR3, the full variable domain is GEEVAQTPKHLVRGEGQKAKLYCAPIKGHSYVFWYQQVLKNEFKFLISFQNENVFDETGMPKERFSAKCLPNSPCSLEIQATKLEDSAVYFCASSQSTAYQETQYFGPGTRLLVL.

The chain carries TRBV5-4 and TRBJ2-1, with TRBD2 identical over 12 bases. CDR1 is SGHNT and CDR2 is YYREEE in the germline V gene (reference sequence). J was trimmed by 6 bases and V by 7 bases; bases with no gene match: 2. The CDR3 runs 13 residues. The CDR3 loop reads CASWTSGINEQFF. The CDR3 nucleotides read TGTGCCAGCTGGACTAGCGGGATCAATGAGCAGTTCTTC.

In its sample, this clone was seen once. Distinct nucleotide sequences in the sample also encode this CDR3. The chain uses TRBV2 and TRBJ2-7; D ambiguous. Trimming pared 4 bases from V and 4 bases from J, leaving 8 bases between. This CDR3 is built from 12 residues. The germline V gene has CDR1 SNHLY and CDR2 FYNNEI. The CDR3 DNA follows: TGTGCCAGCAGTGGAGGCCCTTACGAGCAGTACTTC. Translating it yields CASSGGPYEQYF.

The chain uses TRBV10-3 and TRBJ2-2; weak D call: TRBD1 (5 bases). Trimming cost V 3 bases and J 3 bases, with 5 bases left between them. The CDR3 is 13 residues long. Germline CDR1 is ENHRY and CDR2 is SYGVKD. Written as DNA, the CDR3 is TGTGCCATCAGTGACAGGGACACCGGGGAGCTGTTTTTT. It codes for CAISDRDTGELFF.

The CDR3 DNA follows: TGTGCCAGCAGCTTAGGAACAGGCTTTGATCAGCCCCAGCATTTT. Its translation is CASSLGTGFDQPQHF. The rearrangement joins TRBV7-8 to TRBJ1-5; possible D gene TRBD1, 5 bases. Germline V CDR1 and CDR2: SGHVS, FQNEAQ. CDR3 size: 15 residues. V dropped 1 base and J dropped 5 bases, with 12 bases sitting between them. Using reference TRBV7-8 and TRBJ1-5 for the parts outside the CDR3, the full variable domain is GAGVSQSPRYKVAKRGQDVALRCDPISGHVSLFWYQQALGQGPEFLTYFQNEAQLDKSGLPSDRFFAERPEGSVSTLKIQRTQQEDSAVYLCASSLGTGFDQPQHFGDGTRLSIL.

This chain joins TRBV5-1 and TRBJ2-3; 11 bases are shared with TRBD1. V was clipped by 3 bases and J by 5 bases; unmatched bases: 5. Germline CDR1 reads SGHRS; CDR2 reads YFSETQ. The CDR3 extends over 15 amino acids. CDR3 protein: CASSSRTGGLDTQYF. The CDR3 nucleotides are TGCGCCAGCAGCTCCCGGACAGGGGGCTTAGATACGCAGTATTTT.

J is TRBJ1-2 and V is TRBV28; D gene unclear. Germline CDR1 MDHEN, CDR2 SYDVKM. CDR3 length equals 14 residues. Trimming took 3 bases from V and 8 from J, leaving 16 bases between them. The CDR3: CASSFQAESRGYTF. DNA for the CDR3: TGTGCCAGCAGTTTTCAGGCAGAGTCACGGGGCTACACCTTC.